This is a list of T cell receptor beta chains from one sample in a study of T cell responses to AZD1222 COVID-19 vaccine. The assay was immunoSEQ multiplex PCR, and TCRdb's table has in-frame clones only and misses some. The table includes some 130,000 clones, 70% to 90% detected once. Sequences were derived from peripheral blood, sampled on day 0 of AZD1222 vaccination. Receptors were obtained from an adult in good health. The CDR3 runs from the conserved cysteine through the conserved F or W. Not every row has a clone size; where given, it reads once, few, many or a size class.

v_call | clone_size | cdr3_aa
TRBV2 | - | CASRRTSGETQYF
TRBV25-1 | - | CASSRRSGWDTEAFF
TRBV10-3 | - | CAINQGVYTGELFF
TRBV6-6 | - | CASSGTSGNKFGEQFF
TRBV7-2 | - | CASIRRWAGELFF
TRBV5-1 | - | CASSSETGWVSGANVLTF
TRBV12-3/TRBV12-4 | - | CASRGPGEETQYF
TRBV5-1 | - | CASSLVGTEAFF
TRBV30 | - | CAWSESPQLSNQPQHF
TRBV28 | - | CASSPATGNLYGYTF
TRBV7-2 | - | CASSLAEPTNDGYTF
TRBV6-2/TRBV6-3 | - | CASSRQDRGYTF
TRBV10-3 | - | CAAQRGAGETQYF
TRBV7-9 | once | CASSILTGKTEAFF